These T cell receptor beta chains were read from a single sample in a study of cytomegalovirus exposure and HLA in healthy donors. Only in-frame clones appear in the TCRdb table, and some are missing; sequencing was by immunoSEQ multiplex PCR. The sample lists about 180,000 clones; 75% to 90% were seen once. The sample taken for sequencing was PBMCs. The receptors stem from a man aged 18 to 29 in good health and CMV-seropositive. CDR3s include the opening cysteine and the closing phenylalanine or tryptophan. D genes are given only for firm matches. Rows may omit the clone size; those that give it use once, few, many or a size class.

>TRBD2|TRBJ2-3|NA|TRBV27
CASSFVLAGEADTQYF
TGTGCCAGCAGTTTCGTACTAGCGGGAGAAGCAGATACGCAGTATTTT
>TRBD1|TRBJ1-6|NA|TRBV7-3
CASSLGTGGSPLHF
TGTGCCAGCAGCTTAGGGACAGGGGGTTCACCCCTCCACTTT
>NA|TRBJ1-5|NA|TRBV30
CAWSRMEGLNQPQHF
TGTGCCTGGAGTAGGATGGAGGGCCTCAATCAGCCCCAGCATTTT
>NA|TRBJ2-2|NA|TRBV7-9
CASNPWTDNTGELFF
TGTGCCAGCAACCCCTGGACAGATAACACCGGGGAGCTGTTTTTT
>NA|TRBJ1-5|NA|TRBV6-6
CASSYSGASQPQHF
TGTGCCAGCAGTTACTCTGGGGCAAGTCAGCCCCAGCATTTT
>NA|TRBJ2-7|NA|TRBV28
CASSPGLGTGEQYF
TGTGCCAGCAGTCCGGGGTTGGGTACGGGGGAGCAGTACTTC
>NA|TRBJ2-3|NA|TRBV2
CASSNAGNIATDTQYF
TGTGCCAGCAGTAATGCAGGGAATATAGCCACAGATACGCAGTATTTT
>NA|TRBJ2-3|NA|TRBV28
CASRTPGSGDTQYF
TGTGCCAGCCGGACCCCCGGGAGCGGAGATACGCAGTATTTT
>NA|TRBJ2-5|once|TRBV9
CASSVVDETQYF
TGTGCCAGCAGCGTAGTAGATGAGACCCAGTACTTC
>NA|TRBJ2-6|NA|TRBV28
CASSLESGANVLTF
TGTGCCAGCAGTTTGGAGTCTGGGGCCAACGTCCTGACTTTC
>TRBD2|TRBJ2-7|NA|TRBV5-8
CATTLGGGAWEQYF
TGTGCCACTACGCTAGGCGGGGGGGCCTGGGAGCAGTACTTC
>TRBD1|TRBJ1-2|NA|TRBV9
CASSNQGALNYGYTF
TGTGCCAGCAGCAATCAGGGGGCCCTTAACTATGGCTACACCTTC
>TRBD1|TRBJ2-5|NA|TRBV5-1
CASSLTGGNQETQYF
TGCGCCAGCAGCCTGACAGGGGGGAACCAAGAGACCCAGTACTTC
>NA|TRBJ2-7|NA|TRBV18
CASSPGTNINAYEQYF
TGTGCCAGCTCACCCGGGACAAATATCAACGCCTACGAGCAGTACTTC
>TRBD2|TRBJ2-7|few|TRBV13
CASSLEGGGSYEQYF
TGTGCCAGCAGCTTAGAGGGCGGGGGGTCCTACGAGCAGTACTTC
>NA|TRBJ1-4|NA|TRBV7-9
CASSPGGRPEKLFF
TGTGCCAGCAGCCCGGGGGGGCGGCCTGAAAAACTGTTTTTT
>TRBD1|TRBJ1-4|NA|TRBV19
CASSITGGVEKLFF
TGTGCCAGTAGTATAACAGGGGGCGTTGAAAAACTGTTTTTT
>TRBD2|TRBJ2-5|NA|TRBV18
CASSSGGLQETQYF
TGTGCCAGCTCGTCGGGAGGCCTCCAAGAGACCCAGTACTTC
>NA|TRBJ2-5|NA|TRBV4-1
CASSLGVRIPQETQYF
TGCGCCAGCAGCCTAGGGGTTCGAATTCCACAAGAGACCCAGTACTTC
>NA|TRBJ2-3|once|TRBV5-1
CASSLGTHSTDTQYF
TGCGCCAGCAGCTTGGGAACCCACTCCACAGATACGCAGTATTTT
>NA|TRBJ1-2|few|TRBV4-1
CASSQGGAANYGYTF
TGCGCCAGCAGCCAAGGGGGAGCGGCCAACTATGGCTACACCTTC
>TRBD1|TRBJ2-7|NA|TRBV10-3
CAIRVSGQGAPYEQYF
TGTGCCATCAGAGTATCGGGACAGGGGGCACCCTACGAGCAGTACTTC
>TRBD2|TRBJ2-1|NA|TRBV4-2
CASSSQAGPSSYNEQFF
TGTGCCAGCAGCTCACAAGCGGGGCCCAGCTCCTACAATGAGCAGTTCTTC
>TRBD2|TRBJ2-2|few|TRBV6-4
CASSDSTRGGSGELFF
TGTGCCAGCAGTGACTCGACGCGGGGGGGCTCCGGGGAGCTGTTTTTT